Presented here are 19 T cell receptor beta chains from one specimen sequenced in a study of shared clonotypes between healthy human individuals. TCRdb's copy holds only in-frame clones and misses some; the assay was immunoSEQ multiplex PCR. This repertoire shows around 2,100,000 clones, approximately 94% found once; its top ten account for more than 0.95%. Naive CD8 populations comprised CD45RO-negative cells positively selected for CCR7, excluding terminally differentiated effector memory CD45RA+ cells. Sequenced material: naive CD8+ T cells sorted from blood. These receptors all come from a young man in good health.

CDR3: CASSTGSNTEAFF. The CDR3 nucleotides read TGTGCCAGCAGCACAGGGAGTAACACTGAAGCTTTCTTT. This chain links TRBV13 with TRBJ1-1; D is perhaps TRBD1 (6 bases). V was clipped by 5 bases and J by 2 bases, with 9 bases between them. From germline, CDR1 is PRHDT and CDR2 FYEKMQ (reference sequence). This CDR3 is built from 13 residues.

The chain is built from TRBV10-3 and TRBJ1-1, with D maybe TRBD1 (5 bases). V dropped 5 bases and J dropped 8 bases, with 9 bases sitting between them. The germline V gene encodes CDR1 ENHRY and CDR2 SYGVKD. The CDR3 sequence is 11 residues long. The CDR3 bases are TGTGCCATCAGTCGGGACGACGAAGCTTTCTTT. Translation gives CAISRDDEAFF.

This clone is a singleton in its sample. The chain links TRBV2 to TRBJ1-5; D is uncertain. The V gene lost 4 bases and the J gene lost 3 bases, with 16 bases spanning the gap. The CDR3 has 16 amino acids. Germline V gene data show CDR1 as SNHLY and CDR2 as FYNNEI. Here the CDR3 DNA reads TGTGCCAGCAGTGGCAGAAACACTGACCCCAATCAGCCCCAGCATTTT. Amino acid sequence: CASSGRNTDPNQPQHF.

V gene TRBV7-8 combines with J gene TRBJ2-7; 8 nucleotides agree with TRBD2. CDR3 length: 15 amino acids. Trimming removed 3 bases from V and 7 bases from J; junction bases left unmatched: 11. Germline CDR1 reads SGHVS; CDR2 reads FQNEAQ. This CDR3 is CASSLGTGGPLEQYF. DNA of the CDR3: TGTGCCAGCAGCTTGGGGACGGGAGGGCCTTTGGAGCAGTACTTC.

The V gene is TRBV5-6, the J gene TRBJ2-5; 7 bases are a match to TRBD2. This CDR3 comprises 16 residues. V shed 4 bases, J shed 5 bases, and the junction held 14 bases outside the gene matches. Germline V gene lookup returns CDR1 SGHDT and CDR2 YYEEEE. The CDR3, as DNA: TGTGCCAGCAGCCCAACGGGGCTAGCGGACGGGGAGACCCAGTACTTC. This encodes CASSPTGLADGETQYF.

The V and J genes are TRBV27 and TRBJ2-5, with a weak D call TRBD2 (5 bases). Germline CDR1 reads MNHEY; CDR2 reads SMNVEV (reference sequence). The V end lost 5 bases, the J end lost 0 bases, and 10 bases lay between the germline ends. This CDR3 has 14 amino acids. DNA of the CDR3: TGTGCCAGCAGTCAACTAGTAGACCAAGAGACCCAGTACTTC. Translated: CASSQLVDQETQYF.

The chain links TRBV7-9 to TRBJ2-7, with D unresolved. Germline-derived CDR1 and CDR2 are SEHNR and FQNEAQ (reference sequence). CDR3 length: 14 amino acids. Trimming removed 2 bases at V and 3 bases at J, with 11 bases between. The CDR3, as DNA: TGTGCCAGCAGCTTAAGTGAGGCAGACTACGAGCAGTACTTC. Translated: CASSLSEADYEQYF.

This chain joins TRBV7-3 and TRBJ2-7, with a tentative D call TRBD1 (5 bases). Germline V gene data show CDR1 as SGHTA and CDR2 as FQGTGA. V gave up 9 bases and J gave up 4 bases, with 19 bases separating them. The CDR3 totals 14 residues. CDR3 DNA: TGTGCCAGTACCCCCGCAGGGTTAGGGTACGAGCAGTACTTC. It specifies CASTPAGLGYEQYF. The full variable domain, with the rest looked up from reference TRBV7-3 and TRBJ2-7, is GAGVSQTPSNKVTEKGKYVELRCDPISGHTALYWYRQSLGQGPEFLIYFQGTGAADDSGLPNDRFFAVRPEGSVSTLKIQRTERGDSAVYLCASTPAGLGYEQYFGPGTRLTVT.

As regards this clone: The same CDR3 can be traced to other DNA sequences in this sample. The V and J genes are TRBV27 and TRBJ2-1; D call uncertain. This CDR3 is built from 13 residues. Trimming removed 0 bases at V and 9 bases at J, with 9 bases between. Germline V CDR1 and CDR2: MNHEY, SMNVEV (reference sequence). The CDR3 bases are TGTGCCAGCAGTTTATCCCCCCTGGGTGAGCAGTTCTTC. It specifies CASSLSPLGEQFF.

The CDR3 is CASSPRDGESYEQYF. CDR3 sequence (DNA): TGTGCCAGCAGCCCCCGGGACGGAGAATCCTACGAGCAGTACTTC. The rearrangement links TRBV2 to TRBJ2-7, with D tentatively TRBD1 or TRBD2 (5 bases each). This CDR3 is 15 amino acids long. V gave up 6 bases and J gave up 1 base, with 16 bases separating them. CDR1 SNHLY and CDR2 FYNNEI come from the germline V gene.

The chain is built from TRBV4-1 and TRBJ1-5; 9 bases map to TRBD1. Germline-derived CDR1 and CDR2 are MGHRA and YSYEKL. With 4 bases clipped from V and 4 bases from J, the junction kept 5 bases outside the gene matches. The CDR3 is made up of 15 amino acids. The CDR3 is CASSPRTGVNQPQHF. The CDR3 region has the DNA TGCGCCAGCAGCCCAAGGACAGGGGTGAATCAGCCCCAGCATTTT.

The chain is built from TRBV12-5 and TRBJ2-1, with D unresolved. The CDR3 is made up of 13 amino acids. V was cut by 9 bases and J by 0 bases, with 9 bases left in between. Germline CDR1 is LGHNT and CDR2 is FRNRAP. As DNA, the CDR3 is TGTGCTAGCCGGTGGAGCTCCTACAATGAGCAGTTCTTC. Translated: CASRWSSYNEQFF.

As regards this clone: Other DNA sequences in this specimen translate into the identical CDR3. The V call is TRBV27, the J call TRBJ2-7; TRBD2 agrees at 7 bases. Trimming removed 3 bases from V and 2 bases from J; junction bases left unmatched: 1. CDR1 is MNHEY, CDR2 SMNVEV, per germline (reference sequence). The CDR3 length is 13 residues. The DNA of the CDR3 is TGTGCCAGCAGTTTCCGGGGGGCCTACGAGCAGTACTTC. Encoded protein: CASSFRGAYEQYF.

The chain recombines TRBV4-3 with TRBJ2-7, with TRBD2 identical over 11 bases. Germline V CDR1 and CDR2: LGHNA, YSLEER. V shed 0 bases, J shed 0 bases, and the junction held 4 bases outside the gene matches. This CDR3 region has 17 residues. In nucleotides, the CDR3 is TGCGCCAGCAGCCAAGAAGCCGGGACTAGCGGCTCCTACGAGCAGTACTTC. Translation gives CASSQEAGTSGSYEQYF.

The V gene is TRBV21-1, the J gene TRBJ1-2. TRBV21-1 is an annotated pseudogene. The CDR3 is made up of 12 amino acids. The CDR3 sequence: CASSNEDLGYTF. CDR3 DNA sequence: TGTGCCAGCAGCAACGAGGACTTGGGCTACACCTTC.

Turning to this clone: Other DNA sequences from this sample encode an identical CDR3 as well. The rearrangement links TRBV9 to TRBJ2-7; D gene unclear. This CDR3 region has 14 residues. Germline CDR1 is SGDLS and CDR2 is YYNGEE. V shed 2 bases and J shed 2 bases, with 11 bases lying between them. CDR3 loop: CASSVGSSTYEQYF. DNA of the CDR3: TGTGCCAGCAGCGTTGGCAGTTCGACCTACGAGCAGTACTTC.

The V gene is TRBV2, the J gene TRBJ2-7, with TRBD2 matching over 7 bases. Trimming at V came to 4 bases and at J to 3 bases, leaving 3 bases not matched to a gene. Per germline, CDR1 SNHLY and CDR2 FYNNEI. This CDR3 spans 13 amino acids. The CDR3 protein is CASSGGGRYEQYF. The DNA of the CDR3 is TGTGCCAGCAGTGGGGGGGGACGCTACGAGCAGTACTTC.

CDR3 loop: CASSYQDSAAGELFF. The CDR3 nucleotides are TGTGCCAGCAGTTACCAGGACTCGGCAGCCGGGGAGCTGTTTTTT. This chain uses TRBV6-5 with TRBJ2-2; D is possibly TRBD2 (5 bases). V lost 2 bases to trimming and J lost 6 bases, with 13 bases between them. This CDR3 is 15 amino acids long. Germline assignment: CDR1 MNHEY and CDR2 SVGAGI.

This chain joins TRBV7-9 and TRBJ1-5; D uncertain. The CDR3 length is 12 residues. Per germline, CDR1 SEHNR and CDR2 FQNEAQ (reference sequence). The ends were cut back, 1 base at V and 7 bases at J, with 5 bases in the middle. The CDR3 here is CASSLDQQPQHF. CDR3 nucleotide sequence: TGTGCCAGCAGCTTAGATCAGCAGCCCCAGCATTTT.